This entry describes one TCR beta chain. Antigen unknown. TCRB transcripts that were expressed got sequenced, as all of the isolated RNA had been reverse transcribed. Using immunoSEQ multiplex PCR, the repertoire was profiled, and TCRdb retains in-frame clones only, with some absent. The profile shows 150,000 to 200,000 clones, about 7.8% of them singletons. The germline V gene encodes CDR1 GTSNPN and CDR2 SVGIG (reference sequence). The CDR3 contains 13 residues. Losses at the gene ends were 3 bases for V and 4 bases for J; bases not matched to a gene: 2. The source of the sample is a study of beta chain features in type 1 diabetes. Study-level information: Age, gender and cell yields were alike across patients and healthy donors.

General study results and limits: Lower insertion and higher deletion counts appeared at VDJ junctions in type 1 diabetes patients. In the patient group, naive, central memory and Treg TCRB repertoires seemed more alike than in the healthy donor group. Type 1 diabetes patients had TCRB CDR3s that were shorter (moderately but significantly so) in all four CD4+ subsets.

The source of this sequence is a woman aged 40 to 50 with type 1 diabetes. The chain couples TRBV30 to TRBJ1-4, with TRBD1 matching 7 bases. Material: central memory CD4+ T cells from blood. The CDR3 region is CAWSGQVNEKLFF. In nucleotides, the CDR3 is TGTGCCTGGAGCGGACAGGTTAATGAAAAACTGTTTTTT.